The 3 T cell receptor beta chains in this list originate from one sample, sequenced in a study of blood T cell repertoires in COVID-19. Measured with immunoSEQ multiplex PCR; TCRdb has only the in-frame clones, and not every one. The sample lists a few hundred thousand clones; 70% to 90% were seen once. Sequenced input: peripheral blood. The receptors were sampled from a human donor in a cohort sampled during active COVID-19.

The chain is built from TRBV5-5 and TRBJ2-7, with 8 bases fitting TRBD1. CDR3 size: 15 residues. Germline V gene data show CDR1 as SGHKS and CDR2 as YYEKEE (reference sequence). Trimming took 0 bases from V and 5 from J; bases not matched to a gene: 7. The CDR3 here is CASSLEVTGVNEQYF. The CDR3 DNA reads as TGTGCCAGCAGCTTGGAGGTGACAGGGGTTAACGAGCAGTACTTC.

CDR3 sequence (DNA): TGTGCCACCAGTGATCGACTTGAAGGCACAGATACGCAGTATTTT. It is translated as CATSDRLEGTDTQYF. The chain carries TRBV24-1 and TRBJ2-3, with D hard to call. V gave up 3 bases and J gave up 1 base, with 10 bases separating them. The germline CDR1 and CDR2 sequences are KGHDR and SFDVKD. This CDR3 has 15 residues.

This clone was seen more than once but under ten times. For the CDR3, the DNA is TGTGCCAGCAGTTATTTACAGGGGGCTTACGAGCAGTACTTC. Translation: CASSYLQGAYEQYF. The chain has TRBV6-5 and TRBJ2-7; TRBD1 matches at 9 bases. The length of the CDR3 is 14 residues. Germline CDR1 MNHEY, CDR2 SVGAGI. V shed 3 bases, J shed 4 bases, and the junction held 4 bases outside the gene matches.